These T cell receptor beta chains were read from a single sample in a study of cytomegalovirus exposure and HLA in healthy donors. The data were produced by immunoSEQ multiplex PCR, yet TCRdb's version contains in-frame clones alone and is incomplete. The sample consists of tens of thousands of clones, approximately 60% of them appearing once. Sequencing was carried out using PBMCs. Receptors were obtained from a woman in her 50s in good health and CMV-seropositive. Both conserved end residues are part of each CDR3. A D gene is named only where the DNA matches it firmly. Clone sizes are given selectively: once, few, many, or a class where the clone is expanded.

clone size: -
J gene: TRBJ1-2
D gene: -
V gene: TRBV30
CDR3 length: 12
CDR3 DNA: TGTGCCTGGGGGGACACGTACTATGGCTACACCTTC
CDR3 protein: CAWGDTYYGYTF

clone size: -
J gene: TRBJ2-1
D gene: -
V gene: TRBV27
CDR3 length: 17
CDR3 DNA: TGTGCCAGCAGTTTACAAGGCGGGGGCTATTCCTACAATGAGCAGTTCTTC
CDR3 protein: CASSLQGGGYSYNEQFF

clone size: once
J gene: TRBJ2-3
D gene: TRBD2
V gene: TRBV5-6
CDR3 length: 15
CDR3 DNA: TGTGCCAGCAGCCCGAATAGCGGGGAAGTAGATACGCAGTATTTT
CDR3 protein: CASSPNSGEVDTQYF

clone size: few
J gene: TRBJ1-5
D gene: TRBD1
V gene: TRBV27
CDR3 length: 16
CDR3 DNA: TGTGCCAGCAGTCCTTTACCGGGACAGGAAAATCAGCCCCAGCATTTT
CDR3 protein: CASSPLPGQENQPQHF

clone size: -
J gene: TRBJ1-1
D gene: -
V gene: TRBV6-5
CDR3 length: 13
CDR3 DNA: TGTGCCAGCAGACTGACACGTTTTACTGAAGCTTTCTTT
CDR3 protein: CASRLTRFTEAFF

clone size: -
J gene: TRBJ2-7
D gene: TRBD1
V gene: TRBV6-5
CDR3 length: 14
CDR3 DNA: TGTGCCAGCAGTTTCCGGGACAGTCTTTACGAGCAGTACTTC
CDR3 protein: CASSFRDSLYEQYF

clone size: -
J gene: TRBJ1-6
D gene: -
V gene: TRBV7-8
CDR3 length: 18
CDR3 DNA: TGTGCCAGCAGCCCCTTCGCAGGGGAGGGCTCAGAGAATTCACCCCTCCACTTT
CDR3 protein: CASSPFAGEGSENSPLHF

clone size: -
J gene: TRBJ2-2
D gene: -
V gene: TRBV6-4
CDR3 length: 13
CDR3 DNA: TGTGCCAGCAGTGATGAGTATAACGGGGAGCTGTTTTTT
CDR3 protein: CASSDEYNGELFF

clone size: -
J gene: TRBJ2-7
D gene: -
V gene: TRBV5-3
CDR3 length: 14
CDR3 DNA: TGTGCCAGAAGCTTCAGCAGGGGCCGGTACGAGCAGTACTTC
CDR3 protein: CARSFSRGRYEQYF

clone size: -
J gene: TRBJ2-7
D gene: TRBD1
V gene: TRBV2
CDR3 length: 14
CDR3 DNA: TGTGCCAGCAGTGGGGGACAGGGGGCTTACGAGCAGTACTTC
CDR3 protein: CASSGGQGAYEQYF

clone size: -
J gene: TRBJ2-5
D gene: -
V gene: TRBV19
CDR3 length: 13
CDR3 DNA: TGTGCCAGTAGTGATGCACAACGAGAGACCCAGTACTTC
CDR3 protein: CASSDAQRETQYF

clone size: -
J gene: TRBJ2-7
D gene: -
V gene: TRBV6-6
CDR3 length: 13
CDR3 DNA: TGTGCCAGCAGTCGAAAACAGGGCCACGAGCAGTACTTC
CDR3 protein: CASSRKQGHEQYF

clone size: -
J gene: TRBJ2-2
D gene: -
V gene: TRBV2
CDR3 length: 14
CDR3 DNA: TGTGCCAGCAGAGAGCAGGAGGGCACCGGGGAGCTGTTTTTT
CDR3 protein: CASREQEGTGELFF

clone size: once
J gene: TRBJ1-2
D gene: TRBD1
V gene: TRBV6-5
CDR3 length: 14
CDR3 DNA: TGTGCCAGCAGTACCCAGGGGGATAACTATGGCTACACCTTC
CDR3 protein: CASSTQGDNYGYTF

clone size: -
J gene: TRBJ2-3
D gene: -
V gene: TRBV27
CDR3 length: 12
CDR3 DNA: TGTGCAGTAGGGGGGGCAACAGATACGCAGTATTTT
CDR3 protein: CAVGGATDTQYF

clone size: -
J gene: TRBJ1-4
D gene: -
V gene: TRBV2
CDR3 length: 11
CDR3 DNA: TGTGCCAGCAGCGCCGCGTTTCGACTGTTTTTT
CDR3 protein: CASSAAFRLFF

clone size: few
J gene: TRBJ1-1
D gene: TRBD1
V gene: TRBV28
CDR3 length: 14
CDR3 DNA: TGTGCCAGCACCCCCGGACAGGGCGGGTCTGAAGCTTTCTTT
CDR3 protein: CASTPGQGGSEAFF